This T cell receptor beta chain originates from a study of sequential checkpoint blockade in melanoma. Whole-study context: Arm A got nivolumab then ipilimumab; arm B the reverse, 1:1.

The ends lost 0 bases at V and 1 base at J; junction bases unmatched: 7. The germline gives CDR1 SGHNT, CDR2 YYREEE (reference sequence). The CDR3 has 16 amino acids. The treatment here: randomized to nivolumab then ipilimumab (arm A) or the reverse (arm B). DNA-damaging chemotherapy had not been given to any patient beforehand. Some clones are missing from TCRdb's copy, which holds only in-frame ones; the method was immunoSEQ multiplex PCR. Of about 8,000 clones in the sample, about 60% were seen once. Material: CD8+ T cells sorted from blood (inferred from file names), obtained from a patient given nivolumab and ipilimumab in sequence. This sequence was found in a human donor with melanoma. V usage is TRBV5-4 and J usage is TRBJ2-7; 7 bases align to TRBD2. The DNA for the CDR3 is TGTGCCAGCAGCTTGGTTGGCGGGAGAGGTTCCTACGAGCAGTACTTC. This gives the protein CASSLVGGRGSYEQYF.